The text below deals with one T cell receptor (beta chain). Its antigen is not yet known. There are no base qualities to consult, and no much larger clone falls within one base. At the junction V is shortened by 4 bases and J by 2 bases, with 11 bases in between. In the germline V gene, CDR1 corresponds to ENHRY and CDR2 to SYGVKD. Taken from cysteine to phenylalanine, the CDR3 has 14 residues. Only CDR3 DNA is held: 42 bases, read in frame from base 1. The sample originates from a study of blood T cell repertoires in COVID-19 (dated by TCRdb to 2020 to 2021). About the study as a whole: Samples from collaborators originated in the United States, Italy and Spain and spanned both the acute and convalescent phases of COVID-19. The prospective study material was composed of cDNA or gDNA derived from T cells, B-cell-depleted T cells, or PBMCs. The repertoires were released in a freely available public database intended as a resource for research on the immune response to SARS-CoV-2. Deeply sampled blood TCRbeta repertoires from subjects exposed to, actively infected with, or recovered from COVID-19 were included in the dataset. Where available, HLA class I and class II types were obtained from metadata supplied by the sample provider rather than from assay-based typing. The samples were drawn from two sources: the first 160 participants of the ongoing ImmuneRACE study, and 950 to 1,500 subjects contributed by 6 global collaborators. A de-identified subject ID, COVID-19 status, age in years and sex were almost always included in the sample metadata.

TCRbeta CDR3 regions were amplified from genomic DNA by means of the immunoSEQ Assay, a bias-controlled multiplex PCR. On the study's bioinformatics: The number of nucleated cells in each sample was estimated from the amplification of reference gene primers within the assay. Sequence reads were collapsed and filtered to measure the absolute abundance of every unique TCRbeta CDR3 rearrangement. For each sample, productive Simpson clonality was calculated as the square root of Simpson's diversity index over productive rearrangements. In its TCRdb copy, this immuneACCESS table keeps in-frame sequences only and misses some clones. Where compared with another copy, unresolved V genes explain less than half of these, and the others have no known cause. V, J and clone size reflect that table, while D and trimming were determined from the DNA. The sample records 300,000 to 450,000 clones, roughly 87% of which are singletons. The top ten clones comprise 3.5% to 4% of the sample.

In Seattle, one collaborating source enrolled patients while the infection was active and tracked those patients longitudinally over the course of disease. The collaborating institutions used their own protocols to collect whole blood in K2EDTA tubes. For TCRbeta analysis, collaborators shipped samples as frozen whole blood, isolated PBMCs, or DNA extracted from either of those sample types. Study-level results and caveats: The amount of clinical and demographic metadata varied by source and participant and was provided uncurated.

The receptor was derived from a woman aged 60 to 75 with COVID-19, enrolled during active disease. Specimen: peripheral blood. The chain employs TRBV10-3 and TRBJ2-5; TRBD1 could be the D gene, as 6 bases match. Here the CDR3 is given as CAISVGANQETQYF. The nucleotide sequence reads TGTGCCATCAGTGTGGGGGCTAATCAAGAGACCCAGTACTTC.